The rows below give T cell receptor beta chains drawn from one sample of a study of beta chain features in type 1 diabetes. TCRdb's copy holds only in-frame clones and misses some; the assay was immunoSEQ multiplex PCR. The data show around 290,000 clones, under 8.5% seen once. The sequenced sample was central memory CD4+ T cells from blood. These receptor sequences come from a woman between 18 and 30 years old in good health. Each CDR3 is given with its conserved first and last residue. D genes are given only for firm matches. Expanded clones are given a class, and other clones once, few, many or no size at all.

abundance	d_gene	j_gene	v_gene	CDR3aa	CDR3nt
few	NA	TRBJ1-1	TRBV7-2	CASSPRLGTEAFF	TGTGCCAGCAGCCCCAGACTGGGCACTGAAGCTTTCTTT
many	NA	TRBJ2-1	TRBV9	CASSADSGAYNEQFF	TGTGCCAGCAGCGCAGATTCGGGGGCCTACAATGAGCAGTTCTTC
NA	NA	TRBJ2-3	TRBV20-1	CSARRSDTQYF	TGCAGTGCTAGAAGGTCAGATACGCAGTATTTT
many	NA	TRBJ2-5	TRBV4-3	CASSLRTGGPQETQYF	TGCGCCAGCAGCCTGAGAACCGGGGGACCCCAAGAGACCCAGTACTTC
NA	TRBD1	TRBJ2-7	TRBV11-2	CASSRSTTGTASYEQYF	TGTGCCAGCAGCCGAAGCACCACCGGGACAGCCTCCTACGAGCAGTACTTC
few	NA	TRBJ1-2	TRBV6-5	CASSPGGFDGYTF	TGTGCCAGCAGCCCCGGCGGATTCGATGGCTACACCTTC
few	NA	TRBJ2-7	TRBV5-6	CASSFGSRPYEQYF	TGTGCCAGCAGCTTCGGATCCCGTCCCTACGAGCAGTACTTC
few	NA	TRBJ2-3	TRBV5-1	CASSVQGMADTQYF	TGCGCCAGCAGCGTACAGGGAATGGCAGATACGCAGTATTTT
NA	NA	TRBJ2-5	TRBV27	CASRDFQGTQETQYF	TGTGCCAGCAGGGACTTTCAGGGTACCCAAGAGACCCAGTACTTC
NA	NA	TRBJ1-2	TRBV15	CATSMLGGDSYTF	TGTGCCACCAGCATGCTAGGGGGTGACAGCTACACCTTC
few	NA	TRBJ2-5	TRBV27	CASSRPQPDPRETQYF	TGTGCCAGCAGTCGCCCCCAACCGGACCCGAGAGAGACCCAGTACTTC
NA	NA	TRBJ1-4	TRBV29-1	CSVVWGGTGEKLFF	TGCAGCGTTGTGTGGGGCGGTACAGGCGAAAAACTGTTTTTT
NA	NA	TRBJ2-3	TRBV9	CASSFVVDTQYF	TGTGCCAGCAGCTTCGTAGTGGATACGCAGTATTTT